This section outlines one T cell receptor beta chain sequence together with its context. Its antigen is as yet unknown. The source of the sample is a study of regulatory T cells in long-lasting Graves disease. Points from the study as a whole: When disease was persistent, TRBV28, TRBJ1-2 and TRBJ2-5 were the favored segments.

The time point is: newly diagnosed GD, antithyroid drugs for less than 3 months. Extracted PBMC RNA gave rise to the TCR library. This CDR3 has 14 amino acids. The V and J ends lost 1 base and 10 bases respectively, with 14 bases between them. Germline assignment: CDR1 SGHDN and CDR2 FVKESK. Construction of TCR beta libraries relied on iRepertoire HTBI primers and on Arm-PCR targeting CDR3 regions. TCRdb reprocessed the multiplex PCR reads via MiXCR and lists one record per CDR3 protein. The sample holds about 400,000 distinct CDR3 sequences, approximately 15% seen once. A further study also used this sample, focusing on T cells in Graves' hyperthyroidism and ophthalmopathy.

This TCR was recovered from a middle-aged woman with Graves disease. The rearrangement joins TRBV14 to TRBJ2-1; D not certain. The sequences come from peripheral blood mononuclear cells (PBMCs), collected at new diagnosis, from a patient treated with antithyroid drugs. The CDR3 DNA is TGTGCCAGCAGCCAAGGATGGCCCGGTAGCGAGCAGTTCTTC. Translation gives CASSQGWPGSEQFF.